Below, 30 T cell receptor beta chains from the same sample are listed, as sequenced in a study of blood T cell repertoires in COVID-19. Using immunoSEQ multiplex PCR, the repertoire was profiled, and TCRdb retains in-frame clones only, with some absent. This table holds about 160,000 clones, about 80% found once. Sequenced input: peripheral blood. The receptors derive from a woman older than 75 with acute or convalescent COVID-19.

This clone was counted a single time. The rearrangement joins TRBV28 to TRBJ2-3; 8 bases are shared with TRBD2. CDR3 size: 16 residues. Germline CDR1 MDHEN, CDR2 SYDVKM. The J segment lost 4 bases and the V segment lost 7 bases, leaving 13 bases of the junction unmatched. The CDR3 here is CASKKGGLAGPDTQYF. CDR3 DNA: TGTGCCAGCAAAAAAGGAGGCCTAGCGGGTCCAGATACGCAGTATTTT.

The rearrangement links TRBV10-1 to TRBJ1-3, with D perhaps matching TRBD1 (5 bases). Between the trimmed V and J ends, which lost 4 bases and 0 bases, there was a span of 13 bases. The CDR3 totals 16 residues. Germline CDR1 reads WNHNN; CDR2 reads SYGVQD (reference sequence). The CDR3 DNA follows: TGCGCCAGCAGTGCAGCGGGACTCTCCTCTGGAAACACCATATATTTT. It yields the protein CASSAAGLSSGNTIYF.

The chain is built from TRBV7-9 and TRBJ1-5; D gene uncertain. Germline-derived CDR1 and CDR2 are SEHNR and FQNEAQ (reference sequence). The CDR3 covers 14 residues. V gave up 5 bases and J gave up 2 bases, with 10 bases separating them. This CDR3 reads CASSGGVGNQPQHF. The DNA of the CDR3 is TGTGCCAGCAGCGGCGGGGTTGGCAATCAGCCCCAGCATTTT.

This clone has a single count. The rearrangement links TRBV30 to TRBJ2-2; D uncertain. V was trimmed by 4 bases and J by 1 base, leaving 7 bases between them. The CDR3 is 13 residues long. Germline CDR1 GTSNPN, CDR2 SVGIG (reference sequence). The CDR3 region is CAWTAENTGELFF. DNA of the CDR3: TGTGCCTGGACCGCGGAGAACACCGGGGAGCTGTTTTTT.

This chain links TRBV6-1 with TRBJ1-2, with D maybe TRBD1 (6 bases). The CDR3 loop spans 15 amino acids. Trimming took off 2 bases at V and 8 bases at J, with 18 bases between the two ends. Germline loops: CDR1 MNHNS, CDR2 SASEGT. For the CDR3, the DNA is TGTGCCAGCAGTGAACGCGACAGGCCTGGCGGAGGCTACACCTTC. As protein: CASSERDRPGGGYTF.

This clone appeared a single time. The chain combines TRBV2 with TRBJ1-1; no reliable D call. The CDR3 totals 11 residues. The V gene's germline CDR1 is SNHLY and CDR2 FYNNEI. The V gene lost 5 bases and the J gene lost 7 bases, with 8 bases spanning the gap. The CDR3 loop reads CASSLQIEAFF. The CDR3 nucleotides read TGTGCCAGCAGTCTACAGATTGAAGCTTTCTTT. Supplemented by reference TRBV2 and TRBJ1-1, the full variable domain reads EPEVTQTPSHQVTQMGQEVILRCVPISNHLYFYWYRQILGQKVEFLVSFYNNEISEKSEIFDDQFSVERPDGSNFTLKIRSTKLEDSAMYFCASSLQIEAFFGQGTRLTVV.

The J gene is TRBJ2-1, the V gene TRBV7-9; D possibly corresponds to TRBD2 (6 bases). Per germline, CDR1 SEHNR and CDR2 FQNEAQ (reference sequence). This CDR3 is 15 amino acids long. Deletions cut 3 bases from V and 3 bases from J, with 12 bases between. The DNA for the CDR3 is TGTGCCAGCAGCTTTCCGGGGGAGGACTACAATGAGCAGTTCTTC. Protein product: CASSFPGEDYNEQFF.

The chain employs TRBV3-1 (or the pseudogene TRBV3-2) and TRBJ1-6; 7 bases fit TRBD1. The germline V gene has CDR1 LGHDT and CDR2 YNNKEL (reference sequence). This CDR3 contains 12 residues. V shed 2 bases, J shed 16 bases, and the junction held 5 bases outside the gene matches. CDR3 in DNA: TGTGCCAGCAGCCAACTTCAGGGGGAGCTCCACTTT. It specifies CASSQLQGELHF.

The rearrangement uses TRBV7-9 and TRBJ1-2; D is ambiguous. CDR3 length equals 15 residues. Germline-derived CDR1 and CDR2 are SEHNR and FQNEAQ (reference sequence). Trimming left V 5 bases short and J 4 bases short, with 17 bases between. CDR3 residues: CASSTLGVAIYGYTF. CDR3 nucleotide sequence: TGTGCCAGCAGCACCTTGGGCGTTGCTATCTATGGCTACACCTTC.

The chain recombines TRBV7-8 with TRBJ2-7; 7 nucleotides line up with TRBD2. Germline CDR1 is SGHVS and CDR2 is FQNEAQ. The CDR3 covers 16 residues. J was trimmed by 0 bases and V by 4 bases; bases with no gene match: 9. The CDR3, as DNA: TGTGCCAGCAGCTCCCGCTTGGGCGGGAGCTCCTACGAGCAGTACTTC. This translates into CASSSRLGGSSYEQYF. Filled out from reference TRBV7-8 and TRBJ2-7, the complete variable domain reads GAGVSQSPRYKVAKRGQDVALRCDPISGHVSLFWYQQALGQGPEFLTYFQNEAQLDKSGLPSDRFFAERPEGSVSTLKIQRTQQEDSAVYLCASSSRLGGSSYEQYFGPGTRLTVT.

The chain employs TRBV5-1 and TRBJ2-1; 12 bases align to TRBD2. Germline-derived CDR1 and CDR2 are SGHRS and YFSETQ. The CDR3 consists of 17 residues. Trimming took 0 bases from V and 7 from J; bases not matched to a gene: 8. The CDR3 DNA reads as TGCGCCAGCAGCTTGGGCTCTAGCGGGAGGGCCGGGAATGAGCAGTTCTTC. Translated, it gives CASSLGSSGRAGNEQFF.

The chain links TRBV15 to TRBJ1-6, with unresolved D. Trimming pared 4 bases from V and 4 bases from J, leaving 14 bases between. CDR3 length equals 16 residues. The V gene's germline CDR1 is LNHNV and CDR2 YYDKDF (reference sequence). The CDR3 nucleotides are TGTGCCACCAGCAATAGTAGAACTTATTATAATTCACCCCTCCACTTT. Amino acid sequence: CATSNSRTYYNSPLHF.

The chain combines TRBV5-1 with TRBJ2-2, with a weak D call TRBD2 (5 bases). This CDR3 is 15 amino acids long. Germline V lookup: CDR1 SGHRS, CDR2 YFSETQ. The V gene lost 3 bases and the J gene lost 0 bases, with 9 bases spanning the gap. The CDR3 coding sequence is TGCGCCAGCAGCTCCTGGACTGCGAACACCGGGGAGCTGTTTTTT. It codes for CASSSWTANTGELFF.

This clone was recorded once. The chain is built from TRBV7-9 and TRBJ2-1; 9 bases align to TRBD2. The CDR3 is 15 residues long. Germline V gene data show CDR1 as SEHNR and CDR2 as FQNEAQ (reference sequence). V lost 3 bases, J lost 8 bases, and 8 bases stayed unmatched. The CDR3 region has the DNA TGTGCCAGCAGCTTCGCACTTAGCGGGAGTGATGAGCAGTTCTTC. This encodes CASSFALSGSDEQFF.

The rearrangement uses TRBV2 and TRBJ1-1; no clear D gene. The germline gives CDR1 SNHLY, CDR2 FYNNEI. The CDR3 has 12 amino acids. Trimming took off 5 bases at V and 3 bases at J, with 7 bases between the two ends. CDR3 nucleotide sequence: TGTGCCAGCAGTCTAATCGACACTGAAGCTTTCTTT. Protein sequence: CASSLIDTEAFF.

The genes are TRBV5-8 and TRBJ1-2, with 7 bases aligning to TRBD1. V dropped 2 bases and J dropped 5; count of bases not matched to a gene: 9. This CDR3 region has 15 residues. Per germline, CDR1 SGHTS and CDR2 YDEGEE. CDR3 DNA sequence: TGTGCCAGCAGCTTCACCGGGACAGACATTTATGGCTACACCTTC. Residues: CASSFTGTDIYGYTF.

This clone showed up just a few times. The chain links TRBV6-5 to TRBJ2-7, with D possibly TRBD2 on 6 matching bases. V dropped 7 bases and J dropped 1 base, with 14 bases sitting between them. The germline CDR1 and CDR2 sequences are MNHEY and SVGAGI. This CDR3 has 14 amino acids. The CDR3 DNA reads as TGTGCCAGCAAACAAGCGGGTTCATCCTACGAGCAGTACTTC. Translation gives CASKQAGSSYEQYF.

V is TRBV30 and J is TRBJ2-7; 7 bases are a match to TRBD1. Trimming took 4 bases from V and 5 from J; bases not matched to a gene: 5. This CDR3 has 12 amino acids. Looked up from germline, CDR1 is GTSNPN and CDR2 is SVGIG (reference sequence). DNA for the CDR3: TGTGCCTGGACCGACAGGGACCACGAGCAGTACTTC. It translates to CAWTDRDHEQYF.

The chain uses TRBV9 and TRBJ2-2; TRBD1 matches at 7 bases. This CDR3 has 16 amino acids. The germline V gene encodes CDR1 SGDLS and CDR2 YYNGEE. V gave up 3 bases and J gave up 3 bases; unmatched junction bases: 8. The CDR3 is CASSEGATEYTGELFF. CDR3 nucleotide sequence: TGTGCCAGCAGCGAGGGGGCGACTGAATACACCGGGGAGCTGTTTTTT.

V usage is TRBV18 and J usage is TRBJ2-3, with D hard to call. The germline CDR1 and CDR2 sequences are KGHSH and LQKENI. This CDR3 has 14 residues. V lost 6 bases and J lost 0, with 10 bases in between. CDR3 protein: CASSLGTSTDTQYF. In nucleotides, the CDR3 is TGTGCCAGCTCCCTAGGAACTAGCACAGATACGCAGTATTTT.

CDR3 DNA sequence: TGCGCCAGCCAGGGGGGCAGGGCGAACACTGAAGCTTTCTTT. Translated: CASQGGRANTEAFF. The chain has TRBV5-1 and TRBJ1-1; TRBD1 agrees at 7 bases. Germline CDR1 SGHRS, CDR2 YFSETQ. The V and J ends lost 7 bases and 1 base, in that order; junction bases with no gene match: 7. The CDR3 runs 14 residues.

The chain recombines TRBV3-1 (or the pseudogene TRBV3-2) with TRBJ2-7; 9 bases map to TRBD2. The trim removed 4 bases at V and 5 bases at J, leaving 0 bases unmatched. The germline gives CDR1 LGHDT, CDR2 YNNKEL (reference sequence). This CDR3 is built from 12 residues. The CDR3 DNA reads TGTGCCAGCAGCCGGACTAGCGACGAGCAGTACTTC. It specifies CASSRTSDEQYF.

V and J are TRBV5-6 and TRBJ1-5, with D possibly TRBD1 on 5 matching bases. Germline assignment: CDR1 SGHDT and CDR2 YYEEEE. This CDR3 is built from 14 residues. V lost 4 bases, J lost 7 bases, and 15 bases lay in between. The CDR3 DNA follows: TGTGCCAGCAGCGTGTGGGGGGGGATGCAGCCCCAGCATTTT. It codes for CASSVWGGMQPQHF.

The genes are TRBV10-3 and TRBJ2-7; D gene uncertain. The V gene's germline CDR1 is ENHRY and CDR2 SYGVKD. V lost 0 bases and J lost 4, with 4 bases in between. The CDR3 runs to 12 residues. The CDR3 protein is CAISESTYEQYF. CDR3 in DNA: TGTGCCATCAGTGAGTCGACTTACGAGCAGTACTTC.

To note about this clone: Other DNA sequences of this sample code for an identical CDR3. This CDR3 is CASSTRETQYF. The DNA of the CDR3 is TGTGCCAGCAGCACTAGAGAGACCCAGTACTTC. The chain joins TRBV6-5 to TRBJ2-5; tentative D call: TRBD2 (5 bases). The length of the CDR3 is 11 residues. The germline V gene has CDR1 MNHEY and CDR2 SVGAGI. Trimming removed 6 bases at V and 4 bases at J, with 6 bases between.

The genes are TRBV5-8 and TRBJ2-3, with D maybe TRBD1 (5 bases). CDR3 length: 17 amino acids. Germline V gene sequence: CDR1 SGHTS, CDR2 YDEGEE. V was shortened by 1 base and J by 1 base, with 16 bases between the two germline ends. In DNA, the CDR3 is TGTGCCAGCAGCTTGTATGGACACCCAAGCGGCACAGATACGCAGTATTTT. It specifies CASSLYGHPSGTDTQYF.

This chain links TRBV3-1 (or the pseudogene TRBV3-2) with TRBJ2-5; 10 bases agree with TRBD1. V lost 4 bases, J lost 3 bases, and 8 bases stayed unmatched. CDR1 and CDR2 (germline): LGHDT, YNNKEL (reference sequence). CDR3 length: 16 residues. CDR3: CASSRRTGGSEETQYF. In nucleotides, the CDR3 is TGTGCCAGCAGCCGCCGGACAGGGGGTTCGGAAGAGACCCAGTACTTC.

The chain joins TRBV19 to TRBJ1-2; D possibly corresponds to TRBD1 (5 bases). V was clipped by 7 bases and J by 2 bases, with 17 bases between them. CDR3 length: 15 amino acids. Germline V CDR1 and CDR2: LNHDA, SQIVND (reference sequence). The CDR3 bases are TGTGCCAGTACCCGTGGGGGGACGGTAAACTATGGCTACACCTTC. Amino acids: CASTRGGTVNYGYTF.

V gene TRBV18 combines with J gene TRBJ2-7; 8 bases fit TRBD2. V was pared by 6 bases and J by 4 bases, with 8 bases of the junction left unmatched. CDR1 and CDR2 from the germline V gene are KGHSH and LQKENI. CDR3 length: 14 amino acids. The CDR3 region has the DNA TGTGCCAGCTCTTCCGGGACTAGGGGGTACGAGCAGTACTTC. Its translation: CASSSGTRGYEQYF.

CDR3: CASGVTDTQYF. The CDR3 nucleotides read TGTGCCAGCGGAGTCACAGATACGCAGTATTTT. The chain couples TRBV6-5 to TRBJ2-3; D ambiguous. Germline CDR1 reads MNHEY; CDR2 reads SVGAGI. This CDR3 has 11 amino acids. V lost 8 bases and J 2 bases, leaving 5 bases between the germline ends.